The 29 T cell receptor beta chains presented below share a single source sample, sequenced in a study of T cells in Graves' hyperthyroidism and ophthalmopathy. Amplification targeted TCR beta CDR3 regions from RNA transcripts. TCR CDR3 underwent first-round RT-PCR with the HTBI primer set. MiXCR was run by TCRdb on the multiplex PCR reads, yielding one entry per CDR3 protein. In the table there are a few hundred thousand distinct CDR3 sequences, roughly 20% of which are singletons. Sequenced material: blood. The receptors here all came from a man younger than 30 with Graves' hyperthyroidism.

This clonotype was recorded once. The chain employs TRBV12-3 or TRBV12-4 and TRBJ1-2; D ambiguous. CDR3 length equals 11 residues. Trimming pared 5 bases from V and 8 bases from J, leaving 9 bases between. CDR3 sequence reads: CASSRQRGYTF. The DNA of the CDR3 is TGTGCCAGCAGTCGGCAGAGAGGCTACACCTTC.

This clonotype has at least ten counts. This chain links TRBV28 with TRBJ2-7; unclear D gene. This CDR3 has 13 amino acids. Germline-derived CDR1 and CDR2 are MDHEN and SYDVKM. The V and J ends lost 4 bases and 3 bases respectively, with 10 bases between them. DNA for the CDR3: TGTGCCAGCAGTTCGGGCCAGAGCTACGAGCAGTACTTC. Its protein product is CASSSGQSYEQYF.

This clonotype was observed a few times. The rearrangement joins TRBV11-3 to TRBJ1-1; D not resolved. This CDR3 spans 14 amino acids. V lost 4 bases and J 0 bases, leaving 9 bases between the germline ends. Germline assignment: CDR1 SGHNT and CDR2 YENEEA. The CDR3 DNA sequence: TGTGCCAGCAGCTCCGCGACGGTGAACACTGAAGCTTTCTTT. Translating gives CASSSATVNTEAFF. Supplemented by reference TRBV11-3 and TRBJ1-1, the full variable domain reads EAGVVQSPRYKIIEKKQPVAFWCNPISGHNTLYWYLQNLGQGPELLIRYENEEAVDDSQLPKDRFSAERLKGVDSTLKIQPAELGDSAVYLCASSSATVNTEAFFGQGTRLTVV.

This clonotype was observed many times. The rearrangement uses TRBV29-1 and TRBJ2-2; possibly TRBD1 for D (5 bases). V was cut by 5 bases and J by 2 bases, with 15 bases left in between. This CDR3 comprises 15 residues. The germline CDR1 and CDR2 sequences are SQVTM and ANQGSEA. CDR3 residues: CSVTTDNPNTGELFF. As DNA, the CDR3 is TGCAGCGTTACTACGGACAACCCCAACACCGGGGAGCTGTTTTTT.

This clonotype has a count of ten or more. V and J are TRBV7-9 and TRBJ2-7, with 10 bases lining up with TRBD2. J gave up 2 bases and V 5 bases, and 6 bases lay outside the gene matches. Per germline, CDR1 SEHNR and CDR2 FQNEAQ (reference sequence). The CDR3 is 15 residues long. The CDR3 sequence is CASSVGLAATYEQYF. CDR3 DNA: TGTGCCAGCAGCGTCGGACTAGCGGCGACCTACGAGCAGTACTTC.

This clonotype has at least ten counts. The chain carries TRBV11-2 and TRBJ2-5; tentatively, D is TRBD1 or TRBD2 (5 bases each). This CDR3 region has 14 residues. The germline V gene encodes CDR1 SGHAT and CDR2 FQNNGV. With 5 bases removed from V and 5 bases from J, the gap between germline ends came to 15 bases. CDR3 DNA sequence: TGTGCCAGCAGCCCCTTTGTTGGGGGTGAGACCCAGTACTTC. It specifies CASSPFVGGETQYF.

This clonotype showed up many times. CDR3 region: CASSRTGGAGGYTF. As DNA, the CDR3 is TGTGCCAGCAGCAGGACAGGGGGCGCGGGGGGCTACACCTTC. This chain connects TRBV7-8 to TRBJ1-2; 11 nucleotides agree with TRBD1. The CDR3 runs to 14 residues. Per the germline V gene, CDR1 is SGHVS and CDR2 is FQNEAQ. The junction had 7 bases not matched to a gene; V was cut back by 5 bases and J by 8 bases.

This clonotype was seen repeatedly, ten times or more. The chain employs TRBV20-1 and TRBJ2-7; the D gene is possibly TRBD2 (5 bases). V lost 1 base, J lost 2 bases, and 12 bases lay in between. Germline values: CDR1 DFQATT, CDR2 SNEGSKA (reference sequence). The CDR3 is 14 amino acids. The CDR3 coding sequence is TGCAGTGCTAGAGCGGGATATCCCGCCTACGAGCAGTACTTC. It yields the protein CSARAGYPAYEQYF.

Ten or more counts support this clonotype. V and J are TRBV20-1 and TRBJ1-5; 7 nucleotides line up with TRBD1. V lost 3 bases to trimming and J lost 0 bases; unmatched junction nucleotides: 5. From germline, CDR1 is DFQATT and CDR2 SNEGSKA (reference sequence). The CDR3 consists of 15 residues. The CDR3 DNA reads as TGCAGTGCTAGTGTAGGGGGCGGTAGCAATCAGCCCCAGCATTTT. Translated: CSASVGGGSNQPQHF.

On this clonotype: Possible read error: a much larger clone is one base away. The chain uses TRBV2 and TRBJ2-5; TRBD1 matches at 7 bases. CDR3 size: 15 residues. V lost 4 bases to trimming and J lost 2 bases; unmatched junction nucleotides: 7. Germline lookup yields CDR1 SNHLY and CDR2 FYNNEI. CDR3 bases: TGTGCCAGCAGTGTCGGGACAGTCCCTCAAGAGACCCAGTACTTC. Translated, it gives CASSVGTVPQETQYF.

V gene TRBV12-3 or TRBV12-4 combines with J gene TRBJ2-7, with 9 bases that match TRBD1. This CDR3 has 14 amino acids. Trimming removed 6 bases from V and 5 bases from J; junction bases left unmatched: 8. This chain's CDR3 is CASSRDRVLDEQYF. CDR3 coding DNA: TGTGCCAGCAGCCGGGACAGGGTTCTAGACGAGCAGTACTTC.

This clonotype was observed a few times. The V and J genes are TRBV29-1 and TRBJ2-5; no definite D call. Germline V CDR1 and CDR2: SQVTM, ANQGSEA. The CDR3 has 10 residues. Trimming removed 4 bases at V and 1 base at J, with 1 base between. CDR3 loop: CSVAQETQYF. In nucleotides, the CDR3 is TGCAGCGTTGCCCAAGAGACCCAGTACTTC.

This clonotype showed up many times. V gene TRBV29-1 combines with J gene TRBJ1-1; TRBD1 is a possible D gene (5 bases). The germline V gene encodes CDR1 SQVTM and CDR2 ANQGSEA. The CDR3 is 11 amino acids. Deletions cut 3 bases from V and 7 bases from J, with 9 bases between. This CDR3 reads CSVEGGGEAFF. CDR3 bases: TGCAGCGTTGAGGGTGGGGGTGAAGCTTTCTTT.

This clonotype was seen repeatedly, ten times or more. V gene TRBV7-3 combines with J gene TRBJ2-2; the D call may be TRBD1 or TRBD2 (5 bases each). V was pared by 5 bases and J by 1 base, with 14 bases between. The CDR3 length is 16 residues. The germline V gene encodes CDR1 SGHTA and CDR2 FQGTGA. The CDR3 coding sequence is TGTGCCAGCAGCCCTCTAGCCGACAGGAACACCGGGGAGCTGTTTTTT. Translating gives CASSPLADRNTGELFF.

There are many counts of this clonotype. The chain recombines TRBV28 with TRBJ2-2, with 8 bases matching TRBD2. The CDR3 is made up of 17 amino acids. Losses at the gene ends were 4 bases for V and 2 bases for J; bases not matched to a gene: 9. Germline V gives CDR1 MDHEN, CDR2 SYDVKM. CDR3 coding DNA: TGTGCCAGCAGTTCCCGCAAACTAGCGGTAAACACCGGGGAGCTGTTTTTT. Translating it yields CASSSRKLAVNTGELFF.

The chain joins TRBV12-3 or TRBV12-4 to TRBJ1-2; D ambiguous. This CDR3 spans 12 amino acids. Trimming removed 2 bases from V and 3 bases from J, with 4 bases in between. This CDR3 is CASSLTHYGYTF. CDR3 nucleotide sequence: TGTGCCAGCAGTTTAACCCACTATGGCTACACCTTC.

About this clonotype itself: A single base separates this from a much larger clone, so it may be a read error. The chain uses TRBV10-3 and TRBJ2-7, with D unresolved. V lost 6 bases to trimming and J lost 0 bases, with 9 bases between them. Germline lookup yields CDR1 ENHRY and CDR2 SYGVKD. The CDR3 is made up of 13 amino acids. CDR3 sequence: CAIRPEPSYEQYV. The DNA for the CDR3 is TGTGCCATCAGGCCCGAACCCTCCTACGAGCAGTACGTC.

There are many counts of this clonotype. Written as DNA, the CDR3 is TGCGCCAGCAGCCAAGGCCAGGGCGCGGGCACTGAAGCTTTCTTT. Translated: CASSQGQGAGTEAFF. The V and J genes are TRBV4-1 and TRBJ1-1, with D possibly TRBD1 on 5 matching bases. Germline V gene data show CDR1 as MGHRA and CDR2 as YSYEKL. Deletions cut 1 base from V and 4 bases from J, with 13 bases between. This CDR3 has 15 amino acids.

This clonotype showed up just a few times. The chain joins TRBV4-1 to TRBJ2-5; D is uncertain. The germline CDR1 and CDR2 sequences are MGHRA and YSYEKL. The germline V and J ends were trimmed by 1 base and 10 bases, with 13 bases remaining between them. The CDR3 covers 13 residues. The CDR3 DNA sequence: TGCGCCAGCAGCCAAGCTGTTGAGTTGGTCCAGTACTTC. It codes for CASSQAVELVQYF.

This clonotype was observed many times. J is TRBJ1-1 and V is TRBV20-1; no clear D. The CDR3 runs 12 residues. Germline V gene lookup returns CDR1 DFQATT and CDR2 SNEGSKA (reference sequence). V was clipped by 3 bases and J by 11 bases, with 16 bases between them. The CDR3 here is CSASGMEVEAFF. CDR3 nucleotide sequence: TGCAGTGCTAGCGGGATGGAGGTTGAGGCTTTCTTT.

This clonotype was observed many times. This rearrangement joins TRBV6-1 to TRBJ1-5, with unresolved D. CDR3 length: 12 amino acids. The germline V and J ends were trimmed by 3 bases and 6 bases, with 6 bases remaining between them. Germline V gives CDR1 MNHNS, CDR2 SASEGT. CDR3: CASSDKVQPQHF. CDR3 nucleotides: TGTGCCAGCAGTGATAAGGTTCAGCCCCAGCATTTT.

This clonotype has at least ten counts. This chain uses TRBV29-1 with TRBJ2-2, with D possibly called TRBD1 or TRBD2 (5 bases each). Trimming cost V 4 bases and J 6 bases, with 9 bases left between them. Germline CDR1 and CDR2: SQVTM and ANQGSEA. The CDR3 extends over 12 amino acids. Here the CDR3 DNA reads TGCAGCGTTGTGGGGCGGGCCGGGGAGCTGTTTTTT. This sequence encodes CSVVGRAGELFF.

This clonotype was seen repeatedly, ten times or more. This chain links TRBV19 with TRBJ1-2; no definite D call. V lost 9 bases and J lost 2, with 16 bases in between. Germline lookup yields CDR1 LNHDA and CDR2 SQIVND (reference sequence). This CDR3 has 14 amino acids. Here the CDR3 DNA reads TGTGCCAGCCGCCCCATTGAGCTCAACTATGGCTACACCTTC. Amino acid sequence: CASRPIELNYGYTF.

This clonotype was seen repeatedly, ten times or more. The genes are TRBV13 and TRBJ2-7; tentatively, D is TRBD1 (6 bases). The CDR3 contains 15 residues. V was trimmed by 3 bases and J by 1 base, leaving 13 bases between them. CDR1 and CDR2 from the germline V gene are PRHDT and FYEKMQ (reference sequence). CDR3 nucleotide sequence: TGTGCCAGCAGCTTTAGGTCAGGGGCTTCCTACGAGCAGTACTTC. This sequence encodes CASSFRSGASYEQYF.

This clonotype was counted ten times or more. A read error may produce the germline difference seen at one junction end. The chain combines TRBV5-1 with TRBJ2-5, with D possibly TRBD2 on 7 matching bases. Germline V gene sequence: CDR1 SGHRS, CDR2 YFSETQ. This CDR3 has 15 residues. CDR3 residues: CASTLTGGGQETRYF. In DNA form, the CDR3 reads TGCGCCAGCACCTTAACGGGGGGCGGCCAAGAGACCCGGTACTTC.

The chain has TRBV24-1 and TRBJ2-7; D might be TRBD1 (6 bases). V gave up 9 bases and J gave up 2 bases, with 16 bases separating them. Germline-derived CDR1 and CDR2 are KGHDR and SFDVKD. This CDR3 contains 14 residues. The CDR3, as DNA: TGTGCCACCCAGGACAGCCGGCCCCCCTACGAGCAGTACTTC. It is translated as CATQDSRPPYEQYF.

This clonotype was counted at least ten times. The chain uses TRBV6-5 and TRBJ1-5; tentative D call: TRBD1 (6 bases). CDR3 length: 14 residues. The germline CDR1 and CDR2 sequences are MNHEY and SVGAGI. Between the trimmed V and J ends, which lost 4 bases and 2 bases, there was a span of 9 bases. In DNA form, the CDR3 reads TGTGCCAGCAGTTCAGGGGATGGCAATCAGCCCCAGCATTTT. Protein sequence: CASSSGDGNQPQHF.

The chain combines TRBV28 with TRBJ1-1, with D possibly TRBD1 on 5 matching bases. Trimming shortened V by 3 bases and J by 8 bases, and 22 bases separated the two germline ends. The germline V gene has CDR1 MDHEN and CDR2 SYDVKM. The CDR3 contains 16 residues. The CDR3 DNA reads as TGTGCCAGCAGTTTCGATCTAGGGTTGGGGACCCCAGAAGCTTTCTTT. It is translated as CASSFDLGLGTPEAFF.

This clonotype came up a few times. One end of the junction fails to match germline, which may point to a read error. CDR3 in amino acids: CASRLGQTNTEAFF. The CDR3 coding sequence is TGCGCCAGCAGGTTGGGACAGACTAACACTGAAGCTTTCTTT. V gene TRBV5-1 combines with J gene TRBJ1-1; 7 bases are a match to TRBD1. The germline V gene has CDR1 SGHRS and CDR2 YFSETQ. There are 14 residues in the CDR3.